This T cell receptor beta chain was identified in a study of blood T cell repertoires in COVID-19. Study details: From the United States, Italy and Spain came samples of acute and convalescent COVID-19. PBMCs, B-cell-depleted T cells, or T cells provided the cDNA or gDNA that made up the material.

As originally analysed: The authors estimated nucleated cell counts from reference gene primer amplification. Method: immunoSEQ multiplex PCR; TCRdb's copy keeps in-frame clones and lacks some. That table furnishes V, J and clone size, whereas the DNA furnished D and trimming. The data hold under 75,000 clones, with about 90% observed a single time. The germline V and J ends were trimmed by 7 bases and 2 bases, with 11 bases remaining between them. CDR1 MNHEY and CDR2 SVGAGI come from the germline V gene. This CDR3 is 14 amino acids long. This TCR was recovered from a human donor in a cohort sampled during active COVID-19. The rearrangement links TRBV6-5 to TRBJ1-4; D gene uncertain. What was sequenced was peripheral blood. The CDR3 here is CASNSGGTNEKLFF. CDR3 bases: TGTGCCAGCAATTCAGGAGGGACTAATGAAAAACTGTTTTTT.